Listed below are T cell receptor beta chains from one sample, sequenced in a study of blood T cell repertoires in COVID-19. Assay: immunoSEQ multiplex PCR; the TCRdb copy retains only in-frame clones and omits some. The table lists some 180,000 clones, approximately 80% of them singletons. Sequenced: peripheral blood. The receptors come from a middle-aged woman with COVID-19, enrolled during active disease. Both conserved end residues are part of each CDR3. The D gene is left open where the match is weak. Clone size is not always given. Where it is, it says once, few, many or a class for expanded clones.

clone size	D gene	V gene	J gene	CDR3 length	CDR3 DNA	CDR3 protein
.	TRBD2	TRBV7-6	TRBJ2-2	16	TGTGCCAGCAGCTTACGGGGGGGCGTGAACACCGGGGAGCTGTTTTTT	CASSLRGGVNTGELFF
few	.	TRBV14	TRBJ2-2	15	TGTGCCAGCAGCCAATTTGCGTTCGCAACCGGGGAGCTGTTTTTT	CASSQFAFATGELFF
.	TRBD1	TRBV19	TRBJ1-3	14	TGTGCCAGCACCGGGACAGGGCTCGGAAACACCATATATTTT	CASTGTGLGNTIYF
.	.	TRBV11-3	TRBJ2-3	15	TGTGCCAGCAGCTCAATTGCCGGGGATTATGATACGCAGTATTTT	CASSSIAGDYDTQYF
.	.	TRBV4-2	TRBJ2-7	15	TGTGCCAGCAGCCAAGAAGTACGGGACACCTACGAGCAGTACTTC	CASSQEVRDTYEQYF
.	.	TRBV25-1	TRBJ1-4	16	TGTGCCAGCAGTGAATCCGGAGGGGTCCGAAATGAAAAACTGTTTTTT	CASSESGGVRNEKLFF
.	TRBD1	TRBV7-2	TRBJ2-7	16	TGTGCCAGCAGCTTAGCCCTGACAGGGGGCGCCTACGAGCAGTACTTC	CASSLALTGGAYEQYF
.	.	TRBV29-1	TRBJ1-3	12	TGCAGCTCACTTGAAGGCGGGAACACCATATATTTT	CSSLEGGNTIYF
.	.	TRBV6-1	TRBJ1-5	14	TGTGCCAGCAGTGAAGACAGAAAGAGTCAGCCCCAGCATTTT	CASSEDRKSQPQHF
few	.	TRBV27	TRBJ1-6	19	TGTGCCAGCAGTTTATCTGGGGGCGCCGCCAAGTCCTATAATTCACCCCTCCACTTT	CASSLSGGAAKSYNSPLHF
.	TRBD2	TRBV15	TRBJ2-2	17	TGTGCCACCAGCAGAGTCGGGGGGAAAAGAAACACCGGGGAGCTGTTTTTT	CATSRVGGKRNTGELFF
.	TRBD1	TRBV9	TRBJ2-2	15	TGTGCCAGCAGCCTCGGGACAGCGAACACCGGGGAGCTGTTTTTT	CASSLGTANTGELFF
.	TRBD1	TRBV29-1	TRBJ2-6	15	TGCAGCGTTGCCCAGGGGGCGGGCGGGGCCAACGTCCTGACTTTC	CSVAQGAGGANVLTF
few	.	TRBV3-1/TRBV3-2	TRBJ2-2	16	TGTGCCAGCAGCCAAGATATCAGTGTATCAACCGGGGAGCTGTTTTTT	CASSQDISVSTGELFF
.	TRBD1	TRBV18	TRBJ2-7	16	TGTGCCAGCTCACGGGCGGCGAGGGGGCTAAATTACGAGCAGTACTTC	CASSRAARGLNYEQYF
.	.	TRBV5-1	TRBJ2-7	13	TGCGCCAGCAGCTTGGACGGCTCCTACGAGCAGTACTTC	CASSLDGSYEQYF